This passage covers 7 T cell receptor beta chains from one sample sequenced in a study of T cells in Graves' hyperthyroidism and ophthalmopathy. RNA transcripts provided the source from which TCR beta CDR3 regions were amplified. HTBI primers were the set used in a first-round RT-PCR of the TCR CDR3. TCRdb passed the multiplex PCR reads through MiXCR, listing each CDR3 protein once. This sample has approximately 420,000 distinct CDR3 sequences, with more than 12% found just once. The sequencing input was blood. The receptors originated from a woman under 40 with Graves' hyperthyroidism.

This clonotype was seen repeatedly, ten times or more. V gene TRBV6-5 combines with J gene TRBJ1-1, with 10 bases lining up with TRBD1. Germline trimming cut 0 bases from V and 6 bases from J; bases unmatched to any gene: 1. Germline CDR1 is MNHEY and CDR2 is SVGAGI. The CDR3 totals 14 residues. The CDR3 region is CASSYSTGGPEAFF. In DNA, the CDR3 is TGTGCCAGCAGTTACTCGACAGGGGGCCCTGAAGCTTTCTTT.

This clonotype was counted at least ten times. This chain uses TRBV10-1 with TRBJ2-1, with 8 bases matching TRBD1. The V gene's germline CDR1 is WNHNN and CDR2 SYGVQD (reference sequence). V lost 3 bases and J lost 7; bases outside the gene matches: 5. CDR3 length: 14 amino acids. DNA of the CDR3: TGCGCCAGCAGTGACCCGGGACAGGTAAATGAGCAGTTCTTC. This gives the protein CASSDPGQVNEQFF.

This clonotype was detected only a few times. The chain links TRBV24-1 to TRBJ1-2; D call uncertain. The length of the CDR3 is 13 residues. Germline V CDR1 and CDR2: KGHDR, SFDVKD. The V end lost 2 bases, the J end lost 6 bases, and 9 bases lay between the germline ends. Here the CDR3 reads CATSDSDGDGYTF. CDR3 in DNA: TGTGCCACCAGTGATTCCGACGGAGATGGCTACACCTTC.

The chain has TRBV19 and TRBJ1-2, with a possible D match to TRBD1 (6 bases). V dropped 4 bases and J dropped 9 bases, with 12 bases sitting between them. This CDR3 is built from 12 residues. The germline CDR1 and CDR2 sequences are LNHDA and SQIVND (reference sequence). The CDR3 sequence: CASSTQGWSYTF. CDR3 in DNA: TGTGCCAGTAGTACTCAGGGGTGGAGCTACACCTTC.

The chain employs TRBV7-9 and TRBJ1-3, with D hard to call. The CDR3 covers 10 residues. CDR1 and CDR2 from the germline V gene are SEHNR and FQNEAQ (reference sequence). Between the trimmed V and J ends, which lost 0 bases and 14 bases, there was a span of 5 bases. CDR3 loop: CASSLAYLYF. CDR3 nucleotide sequence: TGTGCCAGCAGCTTAGCCTACCTATATTTT.

This clonotype has a count of ten or more. This rearrangement joins TRBV3-1 to TRBJ2-7; tentative D call: TRBD2 (6 bases). The length of the CDR3 is 15 residues. Trimming pared 0 bases from V and 3 bases from J, leaving 12 bases between. Looked up from germline, CDR1 is LGHDT and CDR2 is YNNKEL (reference sequence). The CDR3 DNA reads TGTGCCAGCAGCCAAGAGGTAGCGGTACTCTACGAGCAGTACTTC. Amino acid sequence: CASSQEVAVLYEQYF.

The chain links TRBV20-1 to TRBJ1-4, with 7 bases matching TRBD1. J was trimmed by 6 bases and V by 6 bases; bases with no gene match: 7. The CDR3 sequence is 13 residues long. The germline V gene encodes CDR1 DFQATT and CDR2 SNEGSKA (reference sequence). The CDR3 DNA sequence: TGCAGTGCCCGACAGGGAGGGGATGAAAAACTGTTTTTT. This sequence encodes CSARQGGDEKLFF.